This TCR beta chain was sequenced during a study of T-cell memory formation after mild COVID-19. Study-wide background: In these data, TCR clusters were largely donor specific.

Study-wide points: Contracting CD8+ clones were enriched in EMRA, CD4+ mainly in CM and EM. Whether day 37 second-wave clones are SARS-CoV-2-specific was not confirmed.

Remarks on this clonotype: Antigen: not known.

Using constant-segment primers, 5'RACE produced TCR alpha and TCR beta cDNA libraries carrying sample barcodes and UMIs. TCRdb recomputed calls from the 5' RACE reads with MiXCR, one row per CDR3 protein. Of roughly 600,000 distinct CDR3 sequences listed, more than 15% are singletons. Looked up from germline, CDR1 is DFQATT and CDR2 is SNEGSKA (reference sequence). With V trimmed by 3 bases and J by 6 bases, 9 bases remained unmatched. This CDR3 has 14 amino acids. The receptor was derived from an adult woman who had mild COVID-19 (a few samples of this study predate the infection). Cell type and time point are not known. This chain links TRBV20-1 with TRBJ2-3; 7 bases agree with TRBD2. Sequencing was performed on PBMCs or a T cell subset sorted from them (not recorded which). The CDR3 nucleotides read TGCAGTGCTAGCCCACTAGCGAACCAGGATACGCAGTATTTT. Translation: CSASPLANQDTQYF.